This T cell receptor (beta chain) stems from a study of response to subunit inactivated influenza vaccine. Study conclusions and caveats: Authors suggested each seasonal flu vaccination may recruit only limited numbers of new T cells.

About this clonotype itself: The target antigen is unknown.

Germline values: CDR1 LGHNA, CDR2 YSLEER. V lost 1 base to trimming and J lost 5 bases, with 8 bases between them. The CDR3 has 14 residues. TCRdb processed the RT-PCR reads anew with MiXCR; each CDR3 protein has one entry. The profile shows about 480,000 distinct CDR3 sequences, 10% to 15% of them singletons. The TCR originated in a man aged 50 or older who received an inactivated influenza vaccine. V and J are TRBV4-3 and TRBJ2-2; D is uncertain. Sequenced here: PBMCs from blood, sampled roughly 47 days after vaccination. The CDR3 DNA is TGCGCCAGCAGCCAAGGACACGTTACCGGGGAGCTGTTTTTT. Amino acid sequence: CASSQGHVTGELFF.